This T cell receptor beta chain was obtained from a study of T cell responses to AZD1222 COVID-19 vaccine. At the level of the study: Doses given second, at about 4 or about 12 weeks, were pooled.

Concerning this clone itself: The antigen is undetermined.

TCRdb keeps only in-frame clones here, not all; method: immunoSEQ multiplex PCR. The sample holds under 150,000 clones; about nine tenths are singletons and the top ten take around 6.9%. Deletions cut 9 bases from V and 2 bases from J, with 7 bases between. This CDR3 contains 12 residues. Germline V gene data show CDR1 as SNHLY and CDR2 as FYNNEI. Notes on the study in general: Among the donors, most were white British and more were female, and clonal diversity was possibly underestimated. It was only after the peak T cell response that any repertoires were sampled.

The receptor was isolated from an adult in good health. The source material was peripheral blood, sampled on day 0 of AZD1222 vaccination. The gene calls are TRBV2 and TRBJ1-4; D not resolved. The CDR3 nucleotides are TGTGCCAGTTGCCCGACTAATGAAAAACTGTTTTTT. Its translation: CASCPTNEKLFF.